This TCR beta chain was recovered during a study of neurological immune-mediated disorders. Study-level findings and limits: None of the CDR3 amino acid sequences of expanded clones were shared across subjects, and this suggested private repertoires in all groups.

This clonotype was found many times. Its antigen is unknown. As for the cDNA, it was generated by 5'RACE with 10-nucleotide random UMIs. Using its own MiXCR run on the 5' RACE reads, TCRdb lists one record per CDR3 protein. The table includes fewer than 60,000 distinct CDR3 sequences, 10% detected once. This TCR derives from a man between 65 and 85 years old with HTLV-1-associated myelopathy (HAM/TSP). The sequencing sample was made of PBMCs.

CDR3 protein: CASSTVRLDRGRNEQFF. Written as DNA, the CDR3 is TGCGCCAGCAGCACCGTCCGTTTGGACAGGGGGCGGAATGAGCAGTTCTTC. This chain joins TRBV5-1 and TRBJ2-1; TRBD1 matches 11 bases. After removal of 4 bases from V and 7 bases from J, the junction contained 13 bases not matched to a gene. The CDR3 length is 17 residues. CDR1 is SGHRS, CDR2 YFSETQ, per germline.